The 5 T cell receptor beta chains given below trace back to one sample, sequenced in a study of human T cells and chemical hapten exposure. Time point described: pre-sensitization, week 0. Regarding treatment: therapeutic diphenylcyclopropenone sensitization with weekly scalp DPC. Each CDR3 protein is one row after TCRdb ran MiXCR on the RACE reads. The sample has some 300,000 distinct CDR3 sequences, about 5% seen once; the top ten hold more than 8%. The specimen comprised whole blood, sampled in connection with sensitization to the hapten diphenylcyclopropenone (DPC). The receptors here all came from a woman aged 18-30 years with alopecia areata. Some clones in this sample may be carry-over from other donors' samples.

The gene calls are TRBV13 and TRBJ1-6, with 7 bases that match TRBD1. There are 14 residues in the CDR3. Trimming at V came to 4 bases and at J to 8 bases, leaving 5 bases not matched to a gene. Per the germline V gene, CDR1 is PRHDT and CDR2 is FYEKMQ (reference sequence). CDR3 region: CASSSNRGYSPLHF. DNA for the CDR3: TGTGCCAGCAGCTCCAACAGGGGTTATTCACCCCTCCACTTT.

Many counts were recorded for this clonotype. The rearrangement links TRBV10-2 to TRBJ1-5, with 11 bases matching TRBD1. After removal of 10 bases from V and 5 bases from J, the junction contained 7 bases not matched to a gene. The CDR3 length is 14 residues. CDR1 and CDR2 (germline): WSHSY, SAAADI. CDR3 bases: TGCGCCACCACGCGGGGACAGGGGGATCAGCCCCAGCATTTT. This encodes CATTRGQGDQPQHF.

This clonotype was seen more than once but under ten times. This chain uses TRBV6-1 with TRBJ1-2; the D is unclear. The CDR3 loop spans 15 amino acids. The germline V and J ends were trimmed by 8 bases and 0 bases, with 16 bases remaining between them. The germline V gene encodes CDR1 MNHNS and CDR2 SASEGT. The CDR3 DNA sequence: TGTGCCAGCTATCTATTTCCGGAGACTAACTATGGCTACACCTTC. Translation: CASYLFPETNYGYTF.

The chain is built from TRBV5-1 and TRBJ1-2, with 7 bases identical to TRBD1. The CDR3 totals 13 residues. The germline V gene has CDR1 SGHRS and CDR2 YFSETQ. V gave up 0 bases and J gave up 6 bases; unmatched junction bases: 2. CDR3 DNA sequence: TGCGCCAGCAGCTTGGAGGGACAGAATGGCTACACCTTC. Residues: CASSLEGQNGYTF.

This clonotype came up a few times. The rearrangement uses TRBV5-1 and TRBJ1-1; TRBD1 agrees at 7 bases. The CDR3 covers 15 residues. V shed 4 bases, J shed 3 bases, and the junction held 9 bases outside the gene matches. The germline gives CDR1 SGHRS, CDR2 YFSETQ. The DNA for the CDR3 is TGCGCCAGCAGCGTAGGGGGCGCCGGTGACACTGAAGCTTTCTTT. Amino acids: CASSVGGAGDTEAFF.